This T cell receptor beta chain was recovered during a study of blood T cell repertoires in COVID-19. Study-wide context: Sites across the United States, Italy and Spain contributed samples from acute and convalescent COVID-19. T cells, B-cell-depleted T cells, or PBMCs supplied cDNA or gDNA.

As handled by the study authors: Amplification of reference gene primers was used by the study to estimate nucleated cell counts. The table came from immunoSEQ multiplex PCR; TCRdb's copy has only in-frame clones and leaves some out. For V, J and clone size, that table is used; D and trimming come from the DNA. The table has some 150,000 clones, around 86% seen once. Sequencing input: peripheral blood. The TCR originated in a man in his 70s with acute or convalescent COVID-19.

The CDR3 bases are TGTGCCAGCAGGGGATCAGGGGGTTTGAACTATGGCTACACCTTC. This translates into CASRGSGGLNYGYTF. This sequence joins TRBV28 and TRBJ1-2; 7 bases fit TRBD1. The V and J ends lost 6 bases and 2 bases, in that order; junction bases with no gene match: 9. Germline CDR1 is MDHEN and CDR2 is SYDVKM. The CDR3 contains 15 residues.